Presented here are 25 T cell receptor beta chains from one specimen sequenced in a study of OX40 agonist ivuxolimab in advanced cancers. Clones were sequenced by immunoSEQ multiplex PCR, and TCRdb holds only the in-frame ones, with some missing. The sample yields tens of thousands of clones, over 80% seen once. Sequences were derived from CD4+ or CD8+ T cells sorted from blood, sampled in a trial of the OX40 agonist ivuxolimab. These receptors originate from an adult with an advanced solid tumor such as melanoma, head and neck, liver or kidney cancer.

V usage is TRBV4-3 and J usage is TRBJ2-4; 8 bases agree with TRBD2. The CDR3 is 15 residues long. The V and J ends lost 0 bases and 9 bases, in that order; junction bases with no gene match: 7. Per the germline V gene, CDR1 is LGHNA and CDR2 is YSLEER. CDR3 in amino acids: CASSQDPPGGGIQYF. The CDR3 region has the DNA TGCGCCAGCAGCCAAGATCCACCCGGGGGGGGCATTCAGTACTTC.

This chain connects TRBV9 to TRBJ2-1, with 10 bases matching TRBD2. This CDR3 is 16 amino acids long. V lost 0 bases to trimming and J lost 12 bases; unmatched junction nucleotides: 12. Germline values: CDR1 SGDLS, CDR2 YYNGEE. The DNA for the CDR3 is TGTGCCAGCAGCGTAGCTGGGCTAGCGGGAGCACGCGGGCAGTTCTTC. The encoded protein is CASSVAGLAGARGQFF.

The chain carries TRBV12-5 and TRBJ1-1; D possibly corresponds to TRBD1 (5 bases). This CDR3 has 14 amino acids. Trimming left V 7 bases short and J 0 bases short, with 12 bases between. The germline gives CDR1 LGHNT, CDR2 FRNRAP. CDR3 in amino acids: CASDPTGLNTEAFF. CDR3 nucleotides: TGTGCTAGTGACCCAACGGGGCTGAACACTGAAGCTTTCTTT.

The chain carries TRBV10-1 and TRBJ1-1; 9 nucleotides align to TRBD1. Trimming at V came to 7 bases and at J to 4 bases, leaving 7 bases not matched to a gene. The CDR3 loop spans 14 amino acids. CDR1 and CDR2 (germline): WNHNN, SYGVQD (reference sequence). Here the CDR3 DNA reads TGCGCCAGCACTCAATCGACAGGGGGCACTGAAGCTTTCTTT. Translation gives CASTQSTGGTEAFF.

The V and J genes are TRBV27 and TRBJ2-6, with D uncertain. The germline CDR1 and CDR2 sequences are MNHEY and SMNVEV (reference sequence). The CDR3 is 13 amino acids. V gave up 5 bases and J gave up 2 bases, with 4 bases separating them. The CDR3 DNA reads as TGTGCCAGCAGTACCACTGGGGCCAACGTCCTGACTTTC. The encoded protein is CASSTTGANVLTF.

In this sample, this clone turned up once. The chain employs TRBV6-6 and TRBJ2-7; 8 positions agree with TRBD2. CDR1 and CDR2 (germline): MNHNY, SVGAGI (reference sequence). This CDR3 has 13 residues. V was pared by 11 bases and J by 3 bases, with 9 bases of the junction left unmatched. The CDR3 here is CARGGRFSYEQYV. In DNA, the CDR3 is TGTGCCCGGGGGGGTCGCTTTAGCTACGAGCAGTACGTC.

The chain employs TRBV7-6 and TRBJ2-2; D not resolved. CDR1 and CDR2 from the germline V gene are SGHVS and FNYEAQ. Trimming took 4 bases from V and 2 from J, leaving 11 bases between them. The CDR3 covers 15 residues. CDR3 loop: CASSSLTANTGELFF. The DNA of the CDR3 is TGTGCCAGCAGCTCCCTTACAGCCAACACCGGGGAGCTGTTTTTT.

The genes are TRBV6-5 and TRBJ2-5; the match to TRBD2 covers 8 bases. CDR1 is MNHEY, CDR2 SVGAGI, per germline. The length of the CDR3 is 15 residues. J gave up 5 bases and V 4 bases, and 9 bases lay outside the gene matches. The DNA for the CDR3 is TGTGCCAGCAGTTCGGCGGGGGGCCGAGGGGAGACCCAGTACTTC. Protein product: CASSSAGGRGETQYF.

The CDR3 reads CASREKGGQNIQYF. In DNA, the CDR3 is TGCGCCAGCAGGGAAAAAGGGGGACAAAACATTCAGTACTTC. The chain links TRBV5-1 to TRBJ2-4; maybe TRBD1 (6 bases). V was shortened by 5 bases and J by 5 bases, with 14 bases between the two germline ends. Germline CDR1 is SGHRS and CDR2 is YFSETQ. The CDR3 totals 14 residues.

The rearrangement uses TRBV10-1 and TRBJ2-5; D is perhaps TRBD1 or TRBD2 (5 bases each). This CDR3 spans 16 amino acids. Germline CDR1 reads WNHNN; CDR2 reads SYGVQD (reference sequence). V was pared by 6 bases and J by 3 bases, with 20 bases between. CDR3 in DNA: TGCGCCAGCAGCTCTTCCGCCCGGGGCTGGGAAGAGACCCAGTACTTC. Protein product: CASSSSARGWEETQYF.

This clone was seen only once. The rearrangement joins TRBV28 to TRBJ2-5, with 9 positions matching TRBD1. Germline trimming cut 5 bases from V and 8 bases from J; bases unmatched to any gene: 9. Germline CDR1 reads MDHEN; CDR2 reads SYDVKM. The CDR3 sequence is 14 residues long. CDR3 DNA sequence: TGTGCCAGCAGTCCACCGGGACAGGGAAAAACCCAGTACTTC. This translates into CASSPPGQGKTQYF.

J is TRBJ2-3 and V is TRBV7-8; unclear D gene. The CDR3 length is 13 residues. V lost 1 base, J lost 2 bases, and 4 bases lay in between. The germline V gene encodes CDR1 SGHVS and CDR2 FQNEAQ. The CDR3 DNA sequence: TGTGCCAGCAGCTTAGGACACACAGATACGCAGTATTTT. Translating gives CASSLGHTDTQYF.

This clone has a handful of counts. CDR3 in DNA: TGTGCCTACAAGAAATCTGGAAACACCATATATTTT. Translating gives CAYKKSGNTIYF. J is TRBJ1-3 and V is TRBV30, with D unresolved. The CDR3 has 12 amino acids. CDR1 is GTSNPN, CDR2 SVGIG, per germline (reference sequence). Trimming shortened V by 7 bases and J by 1 base, and 8 bases separated the two germline ends.

The V call is TRBV18, the J call TRBJ1-1; TRBD1 matches 7 bases. Germline loops: CDR1 KGHSH, CDR2 LQKENI. The CDR3 sequence is 14 residues long. The V and J ends lost 4 bases and 4 bases, in that order; junction bases with no gene match: 6. The CDR3 nucleotides are TGTGCCAGCTCACAAATACAGGGGAGCACTGAAGCTTTCTTT. This gives the protein CASSQIQGSTEAFF. The full variable domain, completed using reference TRBV18 and TRBJ1-1, is NAGVMQNPRHLVRRRGQEARLRCSPMKGHSHVYWYRQLPEEGLKFMVYLQKENIIDESGMPKERFSAEFPKEGPSILRIQQVVRGDSAAYFCASSQIQGSTEAFFGQGTRLTVV.

The chain links TRBV7-9 to TRBJ1-4, with D unresolved. V lost 1 base and J 8 bases, leaving 5 bases between the germline ends. Germline-derived CDR1 and CDR2 are SEHNR and FQNEAQ (reference sequence). This CDR3 spans 12 amino acids. This chain's CDR3 is CASSLVGEKLFF. CDR3 DNA: TGTGCCAGCAGCTTAGTAGGGGAAAAACTGTTTTTT.

The chain is built from TRBV18 and TRBJ2-5; a possible D gene is TRBD2 (5 bases). This CDR3 contains 14 residues. V was clipped by 10 bases and J by 2 bases, with 17 bases between them. CDR1 is KGHSH, CDR2 LQKENI, per germline. CDR3 in amino acids: CATVRTSLQETQYF. The CDR3 nucleotides are TGTGCCACCGTGAGAACTAGTCTTCAAGAGACCCAGTACTTC.

V is TRBV30 and J is TRBJ1-1, with D possibly being TRBD1 (6 bases). Per germline, CDR1 GTSNPN and CDR2 SVGIG (reference sequence). The CDR3 has 17 amino acids. The ends were cut back, 5 bases at V and 1 base at J, with 23 bases in the middle. The CDR3 spells CAWGRTGWGAANTEAFF. For the CDR3, the DNA is TGTGCCTGGGGTCGTACAGGGTGGGGCGCGGCGAACACTGAAGCTTTCTTT.

V usage is TRBV7-8 and J usage is TRBJ1-1; no clear D gene. The CDR3 runs to 17 residues. Germline CDR1 SGHVS, CDR2 FQNEAQ. The V and J ends lost 6 bases and 0 bases respectively, with 20 bases between them. In nucleotides, the CDR3 is TGTGCCAGCAGAACACAACCCAGCGCTCTCATGAACACTGAAGCTTTCTTT. It specifies CASRTQPSALMNTEAFF.

The chain combines TRBV6-1 with TRBJ1-6, with D tentatively TRBD1 (6 bases). Germline V CDR1 and CDR2: MNHNS, SASEGT. V was trimmed by 10 bases and J by 9 bases, leaving 22 bases between them. The CDR3 consists of 15 residues. The CDR3: CAINPADRWGSPLHF. The CDR3 DNA follows: TGTGCCATTAATCCAGCCGACAGGTGGGGTTCACCCCTCCACTTT.

The V gene is TRBV6-4, the J gene TRBJ1-5; no clear D gene. V was shortened by 0 bases and J by 3 bases, with 6 bases between the two germline ends. The CDR3 has 14 residues. CDR1 and CDR2 (germline): MRHNA, SNTAGT. CDR3 in amino acids: CASSDSGYNQPQHF. The DNA of the CDR3 is TGTGCCAGCAGTGACTCGGGTTACAATCAGCCCCAGCATTTT.

The gene calls are TRBV5-1 and TRBJ1-1; D not certain. Trimming cost V 5 bases and J 1 base, with 12 bases left between them. Germline CDR1 SGHRS, CDR2 YFSETQ. This CDR3 region has 14 residues. CDR3 sequence: CASSLLFRNTEAFF. In DNA, the CDR3 is TGCGCCAGCAGTCTCTTATTCCGGAACACTGAAGCTTTCTTT.

This chain links TRBV7-3 with TRBJ2-1, with TRBD1 matching over 7 bases. Germline-derived CDR1 and CDR2 are SGHTA and FQGTGA. After removal of 6 bases from V and 5 bases from J, the junction contained 10 bases not matched to a gene. CDR3 length: 15 residues. CDR3 DNA: TGTGCCAGCAGTTCCCGACAGGGCGGTAACAATGAGCAGTTCTTC. Its protein is CASSSRQGGNNEQFF. The full variable domain, with the rest looked up from reference TRBV7-3 and TRBJ2-1, is GAGVSQTPSNKVTEKGKYVELRCDPISGHTALYWYRQSLGQGPEFLIYFQGTGAADDSGLPNDRFFAVRPEGSVSTLKIQRTERGDSAVYLCASSSRQGGNNEQFFGPGTRLTVL.

The table lists this clone with a count of one. J is TRBJ2-6 and V is TRBV9; D possibly uses TRBD1 or TRBD2 (5 bases each). The germline V gene encodes CDR1 SGDLS and CDR2 YYNGEE. The germline V and J ends were trimmed by 3 bases and 1 base, with 20 bases remaining between them. This CDR3 spans 19 amino acids. The chain's CDR3 is CASSGGTAFALSGANVLTF. CDR3 coding DNA: TGTGCCAGCAGCGGGGGGACGGCCTTTGCCCTTTCTGGGGCCAACGTCCTGACTTTC.

The chain combines TRBV6-1 with TRBJ2-5, with D perhaps TRBD2 (6 bases). V lost 2 bases and J 8 bases, leaving 12 bases between the germline ends. The CDR3 runs to 13 residues. The germline V gene has CDR1 MNHNS and CDR2 SASEGT. The CDR3 protein is CASSETPGSTQYF. In nucleotides, the CDR3 is TGTGCCAGCAGTGAAACACCCGGGAGCACCCAGTACTTC.

This sequence joins TRBV6-5 and TRBJ2-7, with TRBD2 identical over 9 bases. V lost 2 bases to trimming and J lost 5 bases; unmatched junction nucleotides: 1. This CDR3 is 13 amino acids long. Germline V gives CDR1 MNHEY, CDR2 SVGAGI. The CDR3 reads CASSYAGGDEQYF. CDR3 DNA: TGTGCCAGCAGTTACGCGGGAGGGGACGAGCAGTACTTC.